The 17 T cell receptor beta chains below all came from one sample that was sequenced in a study of regulatory T cells in long-lasting Graves disease. Both iRepertoire HTBI primers and Arm-PCR of CDR3 regions were used to build the TCR beta libraries. Each CDR3 protein gets one entry after TCRdb re-called the multiplex PCR reads with MiXCR. This table holds fewer than 650,000 distinct CDR3 sequences, 15% to 20% found once. Time point indicated: newly diagnosed GD, antithyroid drugs for less than 3 months. Extracted RNA from PBMCs served as the source of the TCR library. The same sample was also studied in work on T cells in Graves' hyperthyroidism and ophthalmopathy.

This material consisted of peripheral blood mononuclear cells (PBMCs), taken at new diagnosis, from a patient treated with antithyroid drugs. These receptors all stem from a woman aged 30 to 39 with Graves disease.

This clonotype has a count of ten or more. The V call is TRBV28, the J call TRBJ1-2, with D maybe TRBD1 (5 bases). Deletions cut 6 bases from V and 0 bases from J, with 17 bases between. This CDR3 has 16 amino acids. The germline V gene encodes CDR1 MDHEN and CDR2 SYDVKM. Written as DNA, the CDR3 is TGTGCCAGCAGCGGTCATCCAGGGAGGACTAACTATGGCTACACCTTC. Translating gives CASSGHPGRTNYGYTF.

This clonotype was picked up many times. The gene calls are TRBV28 and TRBJ1-5; D not certain. Between the trimmed V and J ends, which lost 6 bases and 0 bases, there was a span of 12 bases. Germline V CDR1 and CDR2: MDHEN, SYDVKM. The CDR3 length is 15 residues. CDR3 sequence: CASSPGGSSNQPQHF. The CDR3 DNA follows: TGTGCCAGCAGCCCAGGAGGGTCTAGCAATCAGCCCCAGCATTTT. Together with reference TRBV28 and TRBJ1-5, the CDR3 gives the full variable domain: DVKVTQSSRYLVKRTGEKVFLECVQDMDHENMFWYRQDPGLGLRLIYFSYDVKMKEKGDIPEGYSVSREKKERFSLILESASTNQTSMYLCASSPGGSSNQPQHFGDGTRLSIL.

The rearrangement uses TRBV20-1 and TRBJ2-4; D tentatively reads TRBD1 or TRBD2 (5 bases each). Germline V gene lookup returns CDR1 DFQATT and CDR2 SNEGSKA (reference sequence). V dropped 3 bases and J dropped 2 bases, with 8 bases sitting between them. This CDR3 contains 13 residues. CDR3 nucleotide sequence: TGCAGTGCTAGCGGGACGCCCAAAAACATTCAGTACTTC. Amino acids: CSASGTPKNIQYF.

As regards this clonotype: The junction does not match germline at one end; this may be a read error. CDR3 in amino acids: CSVTVLSHEQYF. The CDR3 region has the DNA TGCAGCGTTACAGTACTCTCCCACGAGCAGTACTTC. The J gene is TRBJ2-7, the V gene TRBV29-1; D gene ambiguous. The germline V gene has CDR1 SQVTM and CDR2 ANQGSEA. There are 12 residues in the CDR3.

This clonotype has only a few counts. V usage is TRBV25-1 and J usage is TRBJ2-4; 9 bases map to TRBD1. The CDR3 has 17 amino acids. After removal of 2 bases from V and 6 bases from J, the junction contained 11 bases not matched to a gene. The germline V gene has CDR1 MGHDK and CDR2 SYGVNS. CDR3 DNA: TGTGCCAGCAGTGAAGGGGGGACAGGGATGGTGGGAAACATTCAGTACTTC. It translates to CASSEGGTGMVGNIQYF.

Comment on this clonotype: A read error is possible here, since a much larger clone lies one base away. The J gene is TRBJ2-5, the V gene TRBV28; the D is unclear. The CDR3 is made up of 11 amino acids. In germline, CDR1 is MDHEN, CDR2 SYDVKM. CDR3 nucleotide sequence: TGTGTCAGCAGTACCCAGAAGGCCCAGTACTTC. Translation gives CVSSTQKAQYF.

The CDR3 protein is CASSLRGSDTYEQYF. DNA of the CDR3: TGTGCCAGCAGCTTACGCGGGAGTGACACCTACGAGCAGTACTTC. The chain couples TRBV7-3 to TRBJ2-7; 7 bases match TRBD2. The CDR3 runs to 15 residues. Germline lookup yields CDR1 SGHTA and CDR2 FQGTGA. V lost 2 bases, J lost 2 bases, and 6 bases stayed unmatched.

V gene TRBV5-1 combines with J gene TRBJ2-6, with 9 positions matching TRBD2. Unmatched junction bases numbered 8, after V lost 4 bases and J lost 0 bases. CDR1 is SGHRS and CDR2 is YFSETQ in the germline V gene. CDR3 length: 18 amino acids. The CDR3 here is CASSPSGTDNSGANVLTF. DNA of the CDR3: TGCGCCAGCAGCCCTAGCGGGACCGACAACTCTGGGGCCAACGTCCTGACTTTC.

Many counts were recorded for this clonotype. The rearrangement joins TRBV27 to TRBJ2-2, with a weak D call TRBD2 (6 bases). V was shortened by 7 bases and J by 5 bases, with 20 bases between the two germline ends. The CDR3 extends over 16 amino acids. Germline CDR1 MNHEY, CDR2 SMNVEV (reference sequence). CDR3 loop: CASTQIGTVVTGELFF. The CDR3 DNA reads as TGTGCCAGCACTCAGATCGGGACTGTCGTTACCGGGGAGCTGTTTTTT.

The rearrangement joins TRBV4-1 to TRBJ2-4; D is unclear. The germline V gene encodes CDR1 MGHRA and CDR2 YSYEKL. The CDR3 runs 16 residues. Deletions cut 1 base from V and 3 bases from J, with 13 bases between. CDR3 coding DNA: TGCGCCAGCAGCCAAGGCCCTCAGGTGGGCAAAAACATTCAGTACTTC. This translates into CASSQGPQVGKNIQYF.

The sample holds a few counts of this clonotype. The rearrangement joins TRBV29-1 to TRBJ2-6; D unclear. Trimming shortened V by 3 bases and J by 2 bases, and 8 bases separated the two germline ends. Germline V gene sequence: CDR1 SQVTM, CDR2 ANQGSEA. The CDR3 is 14 amino acids. CDR3 nucleotides: TGCAGCGTTGATGGGGAAGCTGGGGCCAACGTCCTGACTTTC. Translating gives CSVDGEAGANVLTF.

Comments on this clonotype: The likely explanation is a read error, given a far larger clone one base away. This chain joins TRBV6-2 or TRBV6-3 and TRBJ2-1; 9 nucleotides line up with TRBD2. From germline, CDR1 is MNHEY and CDR2 SVGEGT. The V and J ends lost 6 bases and 13 bases, in that order; junction bases with no gene match: 16. The length of the CDR3 is 15 residues. The CDR3 loop reads CASSLDSRRAGGQFF. The CDR3 DNA is TGTGCCAGCAGCTTAGACTCCCGGAGAGCGGGAGGCCAGTTCTTC.

Only a few counts were recorded for this clonotype. J is TRBJ1-5 and V is TRBV20-1; 8 bases are shared with TRBD1. The trim removed 5 bases at V and 3 bases at J, leaving 15 bases unmatched. The germline CDR1 and CDR2 sequences are DFQATT and SNEGSKA (reference sequence). CDR3 length: 17 residues. CDR3 residues: CSAGPSATGGHNQPQHF. CDR3 sequence (DNA): TGCAGTGCTGGACCCTCCGCTACAGGGGGACACAATCAGCCCCAGCATTTT.

Ten or more counts support this clonotype. This rearrangement joins TRBV2 to TRBJ1-1; TRBD1 matches 7 bases. V lost 7 bases, J lost 3 bases, and 14 bases stayed unmatched. The CDR3 covers 16 residues. Looked up from germline, CDR1 is SNHLY and CDR2 is FYNNEI. The CDR3 coding sequence is TGTGCCAGCACAAGACAGGGCTTAAGGAAGGACACTGAAGCTTTCTTT. Protein sequence: CASTRQGLRKDTEAFF.

The chain recombines TRBV7-8 with TRBJ2-1, with 7 positions matching TRBD2. The CDR3 is 15 residues long. Germline CDR1 SGHVS, CDR2 FQNEAQ. The V and J ends lost 5 bases and 0 bases, in that order; junction bases with no gene match: 4. This CDR3 reads CASSPRDYSYNEQFF. In DNA form, the CDR3 reads TGTGCCAGCAGCCCCCGGGACTACTCCTACAATGAGCAGTTCTTC.

The table lists this clonotype with many counts. It is unclear where the CDR3 begins or ends on the DNA, so no DNA is shown, and the CDR3 is as TCRdb lists it. The V call is TRBV28, the J call TRBJ2-5; the table's TRBD1 call for D was not verified on the DNA. Germline lookup yields CDR1 MDHEN and CDR2 SYDVKM. Inclusive of both ends, the CDR3 amounts to 14 amino acids. The CDR3 loop is CASSSSDREETQYF.

This clonotype has a count of ten or more. This sequence joins TRBV5-1 and TRBJ2-1, with D possibly being TRBD2 (5 bases). V lost 8 bases and J 1 base, leaving 16 bases between the germline ends. CDR1 and CDR2 from the germline V gene are SGHRS and YFSETQ. This CDR3 comprises 15 residues. CDR3 amino acids: CASTPSTRSYNEQFF. As DNA, the CDR3 is TGCGCCAGTACCCCTTCTACTAGATCCTACAATGAGCAGTTCTTC. The full variable domain, in which reference TRBV5-1 and TRBJ2-1 provide the parts outside the CDR3, is KAGVTQTPRYLIKTRGQQVTLSCSPISGHRSVSWYQQTPGQGLQFLFEYFSETQRNKGNFPGRFSGRQFSNSRSEMNVSTLELGDSALYLCASTPSTRSYNEQFFGPGTRLTVL.